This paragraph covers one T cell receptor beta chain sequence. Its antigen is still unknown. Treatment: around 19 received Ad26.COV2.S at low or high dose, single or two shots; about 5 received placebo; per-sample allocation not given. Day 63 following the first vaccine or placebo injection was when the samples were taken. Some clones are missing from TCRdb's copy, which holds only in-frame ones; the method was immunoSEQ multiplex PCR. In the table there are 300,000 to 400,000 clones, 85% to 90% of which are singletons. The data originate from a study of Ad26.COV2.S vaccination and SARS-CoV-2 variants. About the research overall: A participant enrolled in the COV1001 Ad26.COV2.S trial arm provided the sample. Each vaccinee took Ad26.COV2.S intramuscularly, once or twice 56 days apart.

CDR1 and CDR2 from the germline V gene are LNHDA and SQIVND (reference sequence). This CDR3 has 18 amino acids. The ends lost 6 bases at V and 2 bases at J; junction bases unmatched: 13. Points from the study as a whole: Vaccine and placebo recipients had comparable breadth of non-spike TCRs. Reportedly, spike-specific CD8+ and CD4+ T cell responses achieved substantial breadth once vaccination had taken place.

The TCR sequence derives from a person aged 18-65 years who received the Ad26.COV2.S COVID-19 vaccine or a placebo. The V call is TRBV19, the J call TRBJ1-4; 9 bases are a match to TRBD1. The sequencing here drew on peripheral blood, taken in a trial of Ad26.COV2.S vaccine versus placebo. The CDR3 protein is CASRIRPGQGATNEKLFF. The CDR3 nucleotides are TGTGCCAGTAGGATTAGACCGGGACAGGGTGCGACTAATGAAAAACTGTTTTTT. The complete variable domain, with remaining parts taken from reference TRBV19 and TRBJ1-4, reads DGGITQSPKYLFRKEGQNVTLSCEQNLNHDAMYWYRQDPGQGLRLIYYSQIVNDFQKGDIAEGYSVSREKKESFPLTVTSAQKNPTAFYLCASRIRPGQGATNEKLFFGSGTQLSVL.